This is a list of T cell receptor beta chains from one sample in a study of response to subunit inactivated influenza vaccine. Via MiXCR, TCRdb re-called the RT-PCR reads, giving one row per CDR3 protein. Of 500,000 to 700,000 distinct CDR3 sequences in the sample, roughly a quarter are singletons; the top ten hold approximately 3%. The same sample was also used in a study of T cells expressing NK-cell markers.

The starting material was CD4+ T cells sorted from PBMCs, obtained approximately 13 days after vaccination. Receptors originate from a man aged 50 or older who received an inactivated influenza vaccine. The CDR3 runs from the conserved cysteine through the conserved F or W. Fields, in order: V gene, J gene, D gene, CDR3 protein. A D gene is named only where the DNA matches it firmly.

TRBV20-1	TRBJ1-2	TRBD1	CSAMDRVYGYTF
TRBV29-1	TRBJ2-1	TRBD2	CSVAFLAGGLPEQFF
TRBV20-1	TRBJ2-1	TRBD1	CSASNHRGWYNEQFF
TRBV7-2	TRBJ2-2	-	CASSIRAANTGELFF
TRBV7-7	TRBJ2-5	-	CASSPQPKETQYF
TRBV28	TRBJ2-7	TRBD2	CASESATSGGTRSYEQYF
TRBV2	TRBJ2-1	TRBD2	CASSDSSGPSYNEQFF
TRBV12-3/TRBV12-4	TRBJ2-7	TRBD1	CASSPDRVQYF
TRBV5-1	TRBJ2-6	-	CASSKRGSGANVLTF
TRBV5-1	TRBJ2-1	TRBD1	CASSDYRTGTYNEQFF
TRBV6-1	TRBJ2-4	-	CASSGQERKNIQYF
TRBV12-3/TRBV12-4	TRBJ2-2	TRBD1	CTSSRDRDAGELFF
TRBV7-2	TRBJ2-7	TRBD2	CASSLASAGGGYEQYF
TRBV24-1	TRBJ1-2	TRBD1	CATSDAPGQGLEGYGYTF
TRBV7-8	TRBJ2-1	TRBD1	CASSLAIVRGPSSYNEQFF
TRBV24-1	TRBJ2-6	-	CATSDARRGAGANVLTF
TRBV29-1	TRBJ2-2	TRBD2	CSVKGLANTGELFF
TRBV7-2	TRBJ1-1	TRBD1	CASSLARDRTKAFF
TRBV6-2/TRBV6-3	TRBJ2-7	TRBD1	CASTAGTGAFPYEQYF
TRBV12-3/TRBV12-4	TRBJ2-2	-	CASSLEGLQWGSTGELFF
TRBV7-2	TRBJ2-7	TRBD2	CASSVGTRSYEQYF
TRBV4-3	TRBJ2-7	TRBD1	CASSRDRGVPYEQYF
TRBV10-3	TRBJ2-5	-	CAISVLYQETQYF
TRBV6-5	TRBJ1-2	TRBD1	CASSSQGTSNYGYTF
TRBV5-1	TRBJ2-1	-	CASSWTNSNEQFF
TRBV10-3	TRBJ2-3	-	CAISEGGSAEATQYF
TRBV9	TRBJ2-1	TRBD2	CASSTTSGGDYEQFF
TRBV5-1	TRBJ2-2	TRBD2	CASRDGRAGTGELFF
TRBV7-2	TRBJ2-2	-	CASSLVSRKNTGELFF
TRBV11-2	TRBJ2-1	TRBD2	CASSRTARTSGGQSYNEQFF
TRBV10-3	TRBJ2-5	TRBD1	CAIADRGQETQHF
TRBV25-1	TRBJ2-1	-	CASSEGGRPYNEQFF
TRBV12-3/TRBV12-4	TRBJ2-7	TRBD2	CASSFPGTSVVF
TRBV2	TRBJ2-3	TRBD2	CASSEGPSGSGTDTQYF
TRBV5-1	TRBJ2-7	-	CASSLVPTSGEQYF
TRBV7-2	TRBJ1-3	-	CASSQGRSGNTIYF
TRBV6-1	TRBJ1-4	-	CASRKGRTNEKLFF
TRBV15	TRBJ2-1	TRBD1	CATSREFGQDNEQFF
TRBV7-9	TRBJ2-5	-	CASSLRSTLETQYF
TRBV12-3/TRBV12-4	TRBJ2-5	TRBD1	CASSIGGQGQETQYF
TRBV12-3/TRBV12-4	TRBJ1-6	-	CASSWGWSIGSPLHF
TRBV7-8	TRBJ1-2	-	CASSLVLGRLSYGYTF
TRBV4-1	TRBJ1-4	TRBD1	CASSALGTGVEKLFF
TRBV6-8	TRBJ2-3	TRBD1	CASSYSGQDTDTQYF
TRBV29-1	TRBJ2-3	-	CSVEVRATDTQYF
TRBV7-2	TRBJ2-3	TRBD2	CASSRGGGTDTQYF
TRBV4-2	TRBJ2-5	TRBD1	CASSREQGSETQYF
TRBV20-1	TRBJ2-4	TRBD2	CSASSVREAPKNIQYF
TRBV12-3/TRBV12-4	TRBJ1-4	-	CASSRGLSATNEKLFF
TRBV5-1	TRBJ2-1	-	CASSSKPLNEQFF
TRBV7-2	TRBJ2-7	TRBD2	CASTTGTSSREQYF
TRBV7-9	TRBJ2-7	-	CASSFSDRYEQYF
TRBV29-1	TRBJ2-7	TRBD2	CSVARTSGEYEQYF